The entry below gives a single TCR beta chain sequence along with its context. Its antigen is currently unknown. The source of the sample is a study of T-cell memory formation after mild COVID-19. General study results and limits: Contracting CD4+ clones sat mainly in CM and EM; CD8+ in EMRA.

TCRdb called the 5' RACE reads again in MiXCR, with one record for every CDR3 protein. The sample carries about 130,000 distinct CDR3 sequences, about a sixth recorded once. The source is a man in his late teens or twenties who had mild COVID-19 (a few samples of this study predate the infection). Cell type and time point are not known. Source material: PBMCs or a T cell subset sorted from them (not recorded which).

In nucleotides, the CDR3 is TGTGCCAGCAGTCCTGGGGGGGGGCGCGACACCGGGGAGCTGTTTTTT. This translates into CASSPGGGRDTGELFF. The V and J genes are TRBV28 and TRBJ2-2, with D possibly TRBD2 on 7 matching bases. This CDR3 contains 16 residues. The V and J ends lost 5 bases and 3 bases respectively, with 16 bases between them. Per the germline V gene, CDR1 is MDHEN and CDR2 is SYDVKM.